This T cell receptor beta chain derives from a study of shared clonotypes between healthy human individuals. Some clones are missing from TCRdb's copy, which holds only in-frame ones; the method was immunoSEQ multiplex PCR. The table records some 1 million clones, roughly 80% of them present only once. The CDR3 consists of 13 residues. V was trimmed by 4 bases and J by 0 bases, leaving 5 bases between them. Germline lookup yields CDR1 SGHTA and CDR2 FQGNSA. This clone was recorded a few times. This sample also contains other DNA sequences that code for the same CDR3. The sample taken for sequencing was memory CD4+ T cells sorted from blood. Subset here: CD45RA-negative fraction. This clonotype was obtained from a man between 18 and 29 years old in good health. This chain links TRBV7-2 with TRBJ2-3; D not certain. DNA for the CDR3: TGTGCCAGCAGCTCCAGTAGCACAGATACGCAGTATTTT. Translating it yields CASSSSSTDTQYF.